This TCR beta chain was captured by sequencing in a study of control samples from healthy donors and cancer patients. TCRdb's table, derived via immunoSEQ multiplex PCR, lists solely in-frame clones and lacks some. The data show about 75,000 clones, with 84% seen just once and about 15% held by the top ten. This CDR3 comprises 14 residues. Trimming took off 0 bases at V and 4 bases at J, with 10 bases between the two ends. Germline assignment: CDR1 SGHRS and CDR2 YFSETQ. The clonotype was recovered from a man aged 45-60 years in good health. This chain joins TRBV5-1 and TRBJ2-5, with a weak D call TRBD2 (6 bases). Specimen: blood. The CDR3 DNA is TGCGCCAGCAGCTTGGAGACTAGTGGAGAGACCCAGTACTTC. Encoded protein: CASSLETSGETQYF.